The 19 T cell receptor beta chains below come from one sample, sequenced in a study of radiation and T cells in renal cell carcinoma. Indicated time point: baseline pretreatment blood. Noted treatment: 15 Gy SBRT to primary tumor, nephrectomy 4 weeks later. The repertoire was sequenced with immunoSEQ multiplex PCR; TCRdb's copy has only in-frame clones and lacks some. Found here are 50,000 to 75,000 clones, 60% to 85% of them singletons; the top ten hold more than 7%. Sample: blood, taken from a patient whose treatment included radiotherapy and nephrectomy. The receptors originated from a man between 60 and 70 years old with renal cell carcinoma.

V is TRBV13 and J is TRBJ2-1, with D perhaps matching TRBD1 (6 bases). CDR3 length: 15 amino acids. Trimming removed 5 bases from V and 3 bases from J, with 14 bases in between. Germline V gene lookup returns CDR1 PRHDT and CDR2 FYEKMQ (reference sequence). The CDR3 loop is CASSPGQGHYNEQFF. CDR3 DNA sequence: TGTGCCAGCAGCCCGGGGCAGGGGCACTACAATGAGCAGTTCTTC.

The V gene is TRBV30, the J gene TRBJ2-3; TRBD2 might be the D (5 bases). Trimming removed 0 bases at V and 6 bases at J, with 16 bases between. Germline CDR1 and CDR2: GTSNPN and SVGIG (reference sequence). The CDR3 length is 15 residues. CDR3 sequence (DNA): TGTGCCTGGAGTGTCTCCAGCGGTTTTAGCGATACGCAGTATTTT. Protein sequence: CAWSVSSGFSDTQYF.

The chain carries TRBV29-1 and TRBJ2-3, with 7 positions matching TRBD2. V lost 7 bases to trimming and J lost 0 bases; unmatched junction nucleotides: 7. Germline assignment: CDR1 SQVTM and CDR2 ANQGSEA. The CDR3 runs to 14 residues. CDR3 amino acids: CSAASGLSTDTQYF. The CDR3 DNA is TGCAGCGCAGCTAGCGGTTTAAGCACAGATACGCAGTATTTT.

The chain carries TRBV2 and TRBJ1-5; D is undetermined. CDR1 is SNHLY, CDR2 FYNNEI, per germline. The CDR3 covers 15 residues. Trimming removed 1 base at V and 0 bases at J, with 7 bases between. CDR3 sequence (DNA): TGTGCCAGCAGTGAAGAGGGATATAGCAATCAGCCCCAGCATTTT. As protein: CASSEEGYSNQPQHF.

The V and J genes are TRBV28 and TRBJ2-3, with D possibly called TRBD1 or TRBD2 (5 bases each). The CDR3 extends over 19 amino acids. The V and J ends lost 5 bases and 0 bases respectively, with 24 bases between them. Per the germline V gene, CDR1 is MDHEN and CDR2 is SYDVKM. The CDR3 nucleotides read TGTGCCAGCAGTGCCGAGGGAGTATGGGGCGTCTCTAGCACAGATACGCAGTATTTT. Amino acids: CASSAEGVWGVSSTDTQYF.

The chain uses TRBV6-1 and TRBJ2-3, with D unresolved. CDR1 MNHNS and CDR2 SASEGT come from the germline V gene. Trimming shortened V by 4 bases and J by 6 bases, and 8 bases separated the two germline ends. The CDR3 is 12 amino acids. Here the CDR3 DNA reads TGTGCCAGCAGTGCCTATTTGGATACGCAGTATTTT. This codes for CASSAYLDTQYF.

Here the CDR3 reads CASRPGTGLNEQFF. CDR3 DNA sequence: TGTGCCAGCAGGCCCGGGACAGGGTTGAATGAGCAGTTCTTC. The chain combines TRBV27 with TRBJ2-1, with TRBD1 matching over 9 bases. J was trimmed by 7 bases and V by 6 bases; bases with no gene match: 7. CDR1 is MNHEY, CDR2 SMNVEV, per germline (reference sequence). CDR3 size: 14 residues.

This clone appeared once. In nucleotides, the CDR3 is TGCGCCAGCAGCCAGAACCCCGGAGACAATGAGCAGTTCTTC. Translated, it gives CASSQNPGDNEQFF. This sequence joins TRBV4-3 and TRBJ2-1, with D unclear. Deletions cut 3 bases from V and 5 bases from J, with 11 bases between. The CDR3 covers 14 residues. CDR1 is LGHNA, CDR2 YSLEER, per germline.

The chain recombines TRBV6-1 with TRBJ1-1, with D perhaps matching TRBD1 (5 bases). Trimming took off 5 bases at V and 7 bases at J, with 17 bases between the two ends. The CDR3 has 14 amino acids. Germline V lookup: CDR1 MNHNS, CDR2 SASEGT. The CDR3 here is CASSTRLLDSEAFF. The CDR3, as DNA: TGTGCCAGCAGTACCCGACTGTTAGACAGTGAAGCTTTCTTT.

This rearrangement joins TRBV2 to TRBJ2-2; 8 bases are a match to TRBD2. The CDR3 spans 16 residues. Germline assignment: CDR1 SNHLY and CDR2 FYNNEI. The V segment lost 7 bases and the J segment 4 bases; nucleotides outside the gene matches: 11. This CDR3 is CASTAQSGSITGELFF. The CDR3 region has the DNA TGTGCCAGCACCGCCCAGAGCGGGAGTATCACCGGGGAGCTGTTTTTT.

The chain combines TRBV5-1 with TRBJ1-1; 7 bases agree with TRBD1. V was clipped by 8 bases and J by 5 bases; unmatched bases: 15. The CDR3 runs 15 residues. In germline, CDR1 is SGHRS, CDR2 YFSETQ. CDR3 region: CASYSSDRVGTEAFF. CDR3 nucleotides: TGCGCCAGTTACTCTTCAGACAGGGTAGGGACTGAAGCTTTCTTT. Full variable domain (missing parts from reference TRBV5-1 and TRBJ1-1): KAGVTQTPRYLIKTRGQQVTLSCSPISGHRSVSWYQQTPGQGLQFLFEYFSETQRNKGNFPGRFSGRQFSNSRSEMNVSTLELGDSALYLCASYSSDRVGTEAFFGQGTRLTVV.

The V call is TRBV15, the J call TRBJ1-1, with D unclear. V lost 6 bases to trimming and J lost 5 bases, with 13 bases between them. This CDR3 is 13 amino acids long. CDR1 LNHNV and CDR2 YYDKDF come from the germline V gene (reference sequence). CDR3 nucleotide sequence: TGTGCCACCAGTATTGGCGGCAGGACTGAAGCTTTCTTT. This codes for CATSIGGRTEAFF.

The gene calls are TRBV2 and TRBJ2-5, with TRBD1 matching 10 bases. Trimming at V came to 6 bases and at J to 5 bases, leaving 3 bases not matched to a gene. The CDR3 loop spans 13 amino acids. Germline V gene data show CDR1 as SNHLY and CDR2 as FYNNEI. CDR3 sequence reads: CASRGTGVETQYF. CDR3 nucleotide sequence: TGTGCCAGCAGGGGGACAGGGGTGGAGACCCAGTACTTC.

This chain links TRBV6-5 with TRBJ2-7; 11 nucleotides agree with TRBD2. Germline assignment: CDR1 MNHEY and CDR2 SVGAGI. Trimming took 6 bases from V and 7 from J; bases not matched to a gene: 8. The CDR3 totals 14 residues. The CDR3 sequence is CASRDPGLAEEQYF. In DNA form, the CDR3 reads TGTGCCAGCAGAGATCCGGGACTAGCGGAAGAGCAGTACTTC.

The rearrangement joins TRBV5-1 to TRBJ2-5; 10 bases are shared with TRBD1. Gene TRBJ2-7 matches the end of the DNA better, so the J call may be wrong. The CDR3 has 14 residues. Germline V lookup: CDR1 SGHRS, CDR2 YFSETQ. CDR3 coding DNA: TGCGCCAGCAGCTTGGGGGACAGGGGCAACGAGCAGTACTTC. Amino acid sequence: CASSLGDRGNEQYF.

This chain joins TRBV19 and TRBJ1-2, with 9 nucleotides matching TRBD1. V lost 6 bases, J lost 8 bases, and 10 bases stayed unmatched. This CDR3 comprises 14 residues. Germline V gene sequence: CDR1 LNHDA, CDR2 SQIVND (reference sequence). The CDR3, as DNA: TGTGCCAGTAGCCCGGGACAGGGCCTTACGGGCTACACCTTC. Its protein product is CASSPGQGLTGYTF.

This clone appeared once. This chain links TRBV7-2 with TRBJ2-2; D perhaps matches TRBD2 (7 bases). Trimming cost V 5 bases and J 0 bases, with 13 bases left between them. CDR1 and CDR2 (germline): SGHTA, FQGNSA. CDR3 length: 16 residues. CDR3 bases: TGTGCCAGCAGCCGAGGGGGGGCCGCGAACACCGGGGAGCTGTTTTTT. Encoded protein: CASSRGGAANTGELFF.

The CDR3: CASSMFSPEGQPQHF. Here the CDR3 DNA reads TGTGCCAGTAGTATGTTTAGCCCGGAGGGGCAGCCCCAGCATTTT. This chain links TRBV19 with TRBJ1-5; possibly TRBD1 for D (5 bases). The V end lost 3 bases, the J end lost 7 bases, and 16 bases lay between the germline ends. The CDR3 covers 15 residues. CDR1 and CDR2 (germline): LNHDA, SQIVND (reference sequence).

The J gene is TRBJ1-2, the V gene TRBV11-3, with D possibly TRBD1 on 6 matching bases. The CDR3 has 12 amino acids. V was trimmed by 2 bases and J by 8 bases, leaving 9 bases between them. The germline CDR1 and CDR2 sequences are SGHNT and YENEEA. The CDR3 reads CASSLNGGGYTF. The DNA of the CDR3 is TGTGCCAGCAGCTTAAATGGGGGCGGCTACACCTTC.